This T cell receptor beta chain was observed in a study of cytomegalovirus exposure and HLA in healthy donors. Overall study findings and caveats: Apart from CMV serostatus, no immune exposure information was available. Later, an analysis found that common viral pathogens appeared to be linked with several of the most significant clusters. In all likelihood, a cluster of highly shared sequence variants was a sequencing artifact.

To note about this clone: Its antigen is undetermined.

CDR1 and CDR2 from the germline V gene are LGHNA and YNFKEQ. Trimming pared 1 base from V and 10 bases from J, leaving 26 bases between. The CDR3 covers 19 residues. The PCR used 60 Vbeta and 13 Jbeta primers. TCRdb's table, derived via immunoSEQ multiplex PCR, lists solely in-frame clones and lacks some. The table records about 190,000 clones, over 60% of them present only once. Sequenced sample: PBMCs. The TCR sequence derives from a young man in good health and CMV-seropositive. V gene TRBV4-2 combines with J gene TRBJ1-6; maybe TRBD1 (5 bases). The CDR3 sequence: CASSQVPPRDRGAGSPLHF. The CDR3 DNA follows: TGTGCCAGCAGCCAAGTCCCCCCGCGCGACCGCGGGGCGGGATCACCCCTCCACTTT.